These T cell receptor beta chains were read from a single sample in a study of cytomegalovirus exposure and HLA in healthy donors. Produced via immunoSEQ multiplex PCR; TCRdb's table is partial and in-frame only. This sample yields around 250,000 clones, of which roughly 91% are seen a single time; about 1.8% belongs to the top ten. Sequenced: PBMCs. The source of these receptors is a girl aged 2-10 years in good health and CMV-seronegative. The conserved cysteine and the conserved F or W are not part of the CDR3 here. Fields, in order: V gene, J gene, CDR3 protein.

v_gene: TRBV23-1
j_gene: TRBJ1-1
CDR3aa: ASSQSPADTEAF

v_gene: TRBV6-6
j_gene: TRBJ1-6
CDR3aa: ASSYWAGGGSPLH

v_gene: TRBV7-2
j_gene: TRBJ1-2
CDR3aa: ASSKQGQGSTGGYT

v_gene: TRBV5-1
j_gene: TRBJ2-1
CDR3aa: ASSSPTSGYNEQF

v_gene: TRBV27
j_gene: TRBJ1-2
CDR3aa: ASSLTRQGVSGYT

v_gene: TRBV4-1
j_gene: TRBJ2-3
CDR3aa: ASSQDGALAGGPSHRYTQY

v_gene: TRBV9
j_gene: TRBJ2-1
CDR3aa: ASSGSYRGDNEQF

v_gene: TRBV5-6
j_gene: TRBJ2-7
CDR3aa: ASSFRGLGREDGEQY

v_gene: TRBV15
j_gene: TRBJ2-5
CDR3aa: ATSRLRLAGGPYQETQY

v_gene: TRBV5-1
j_gene: TRBJ1-2
CDR3aa: ASSVTGALRGYT

v_gene: TRBV5-1
j_gene: -
CDR3aa: ASSPGQGSSYEQY

v_gene: TRBV10-3
j_gene: TRBJ2-3
CDR3aa: AISESPRPGQGMDTQY

v_gene: TRBV4-1
j_gene: TRBJ2-5
CDR3aa: ASSQDPLPTGSESETQY

v_gene: TRBV2
j_gene: TRBJ2-1
CDR3aa: ASRRDSNEQF

v_gene: TRBV4-2
j_gene: TRBJ2-1
CDR3aa: ASSQVMPSGFSSYNEQF

v_gene: TRBV18
j_gene: TRBJ1-1
CDR3aa: ASSPALNTEAF

v_gene: TRBV5-4
j_gene: TRBJ1-1
CDR3aa: ASSSRDRGEFAEAF

v_gene: TRBV5-1
j_gene: TRBJ2-3
CDR3aa: ASSLALAGGTDTQY

v_gene: TRBV5-4
j_gene: TRBJ1-5
CDR3aa: ASSLWGGNQPQH

v_gene: TRBV5-1
j_gene: TRBJ2-1
CDR3aa: ASSFPLGGRANEQF

v_gene: TRBV11-2
j_gene: TRBJ2-1
CDR3aa: ASSILAGGSNEQF

v_gene: TRBV28
j_gene: TRBJ2-5
CDR3aa: AIKSSGFEETQY

v_gene: TRBV27
j_gene: TRBJ2-5
CDR3aa: ASSPYRQETQY

v_gene: TRBV2
j_gene: TRBJ1-5
CDR3aa: ASRGGRLTNQPQH

v_gene: TRBV4-1
j_gene: TRBJ1-2
CDR3aa: ASSQETAGTSYGYT

v_gene: TRBV28
j_gene: TRBJ1-2
CDR3aa: ASSFRPRGRGNGYT

v_gene: TRBV30
j_gene: TRBJ1-1
CDR3aa: AWSRQFMNTEAF

v_gene: TRBV6-5
j_gene: TRBJ2-5
CDR3aa: ASSPGLATETQY

v_gene: TRBV28
j_gene: TRBJ1-1
CDR3aa: ASSGSTGKVVAEAF

v_gene: TRBV10-3
j_gene: TRBJ2-1
CDR3aa: AMGREREGNEQF

v_gene: TRBV7-9
j_gene: TRBJ1-6
CDR3aa: ASSPRTSPDPYSPLH

v_gene: TRBV2
j_gene: TRBJ2-1
CDR3aa: AIDSLRYNEQF

v_gene: TRBV5-6
j_gene: TRBJ2-2
CDR3aa: ASSPGLAGENTGELF

v_gene: TRBV2
j_gene: TRBJ1-4
CDR3aa: ASSARGQVNEKLF

v_gene: TRBV19
j_gene: TRBJ1-4
CDR3aa: ASSPQGATNEKLF

v_gene: TRBV19
j_gene: TRBJ2-5
CDR3aa: ASSITFAAPGTQY

v_gene: TRBV19
j_gene: TRBJ2-7
CDR3aa: ASSIAGLPYEQY

v_gene: TRBV5-4
j_gene: TRBJ2-5
CDR3aa: ASSFGLAGQETQY

v_gene: TRBV18
j_gene: TRBJ2-3
CDR3aa: ASSPPQRGLESADTQY

v_gene: TRBV5-4
j_gene: TRBJ2-3
CDR3aa: ASSMGDTMLTDTQY

v_gene: TRBV7-2
j_gene: TRBJ2-5
CDR3aa: ASSFTSGAGFSGQY

v_gene: TRBV7-9
j_gene: TRBJ1-2
CDR3aa: ASSSGTGNGYT

v_gene: TRBV19
j_gene: TRBJ1-2
CDR3aa: ASSGNPGYT

v_gene: TRBV4-2
j_gene: TRBJ2-3
CDR3aa: ASSQEGTSGGRTDTQY